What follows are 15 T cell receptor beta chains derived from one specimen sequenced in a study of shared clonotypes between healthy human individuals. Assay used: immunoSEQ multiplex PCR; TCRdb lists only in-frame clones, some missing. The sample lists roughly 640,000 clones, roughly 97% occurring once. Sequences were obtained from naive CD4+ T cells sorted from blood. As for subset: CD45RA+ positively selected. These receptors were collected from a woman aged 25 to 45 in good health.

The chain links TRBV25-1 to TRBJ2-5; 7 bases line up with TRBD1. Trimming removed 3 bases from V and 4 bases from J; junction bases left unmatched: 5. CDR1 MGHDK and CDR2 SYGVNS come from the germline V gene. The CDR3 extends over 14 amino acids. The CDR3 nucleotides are TGTGCCAGCAGTGATACGGGACAGATAGAGACCCAGTACTTC. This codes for CASSDTGQIETQYF.

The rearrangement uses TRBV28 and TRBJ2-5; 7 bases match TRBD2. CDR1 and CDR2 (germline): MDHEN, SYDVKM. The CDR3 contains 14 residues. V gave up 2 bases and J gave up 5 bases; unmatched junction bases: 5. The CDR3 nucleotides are TGTGCCAGCAGTTTAGCGGGAGTAGATGAGACCCAGTACTTC. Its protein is CASSLAGVDETQYF.

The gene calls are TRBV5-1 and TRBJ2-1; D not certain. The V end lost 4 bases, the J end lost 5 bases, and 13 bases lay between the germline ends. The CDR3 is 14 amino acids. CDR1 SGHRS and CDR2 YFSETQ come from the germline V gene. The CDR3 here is CASSLAPSNNEQFF. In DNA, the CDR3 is TGCGCCAGCAGCCTGGCGCCGTCGAACAATGAGCAGTTCTTC.

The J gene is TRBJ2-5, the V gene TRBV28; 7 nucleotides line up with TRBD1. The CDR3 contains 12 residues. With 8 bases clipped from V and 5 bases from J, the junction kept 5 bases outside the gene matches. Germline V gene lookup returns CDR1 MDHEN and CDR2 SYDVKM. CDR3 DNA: TGTGCCAGCGGCCTCAGGGGGGAGACCCAGTACTTC. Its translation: CASGLRGETQYF. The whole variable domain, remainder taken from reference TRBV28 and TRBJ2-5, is DVKVTQSSRYLVKRTGEKVFLECVQDMDHENMFWYRQDPGLGLRLIYFSYDVKMKEKGDIPEGYSVSREKKERFSLILESASTNQTSMYLCASGLRGETQYFGPGTRLLVL.

CDR3 in amino acids: CASSLVAEGADTQYF. CDR3 sequence (DNA): TGTGCCAGCAGCTTAGTTGCGGAAGGCGCAGATACGCAGTATTTT. The V and J genes are TRBV11-2 and TRBJ2-3, with D uncertain. CDR1 SGHAT and CDR2 FQNNGV come from the germline V gene. This CDR3 region has 15 residues. V was shortened by 1 base and J by 4 bases, with 12 bases between the two germline ends.

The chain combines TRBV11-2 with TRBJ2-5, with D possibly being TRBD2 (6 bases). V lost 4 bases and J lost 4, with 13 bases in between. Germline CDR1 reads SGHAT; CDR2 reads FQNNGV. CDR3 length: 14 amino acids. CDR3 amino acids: CASSYQGGTETQYF. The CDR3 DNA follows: TGTGCCAGCAGCTACCAGGGCGGGACAGAGACCCAGTACTTC.

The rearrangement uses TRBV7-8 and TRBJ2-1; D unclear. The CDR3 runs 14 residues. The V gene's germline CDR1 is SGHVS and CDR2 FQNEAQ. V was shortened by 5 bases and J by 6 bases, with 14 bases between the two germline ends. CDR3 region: CASSPPVRSNEQFF. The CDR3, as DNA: TGTGCCAGCAGCCCCCCGGTGCGGTCCAATGAGCAGTTCTTC.

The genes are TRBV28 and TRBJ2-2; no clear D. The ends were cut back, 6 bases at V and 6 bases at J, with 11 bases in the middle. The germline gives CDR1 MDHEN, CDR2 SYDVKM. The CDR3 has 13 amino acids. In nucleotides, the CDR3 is TGTGCCAGCAGCCGACATGAGGCCGGGGAGCTGTTTTTT. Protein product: CASSRHEAGELFF. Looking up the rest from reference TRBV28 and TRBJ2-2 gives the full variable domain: DVKVTQSSRYLVKRTGEKVFLECVQDMDHENMFWYRQDPGLGLRLIYFSYDVKMKEKGDIPEGYSVSREKKERFSLILESASTNQTSMYLCASSRHEAGELFFGEGSRLTVL.

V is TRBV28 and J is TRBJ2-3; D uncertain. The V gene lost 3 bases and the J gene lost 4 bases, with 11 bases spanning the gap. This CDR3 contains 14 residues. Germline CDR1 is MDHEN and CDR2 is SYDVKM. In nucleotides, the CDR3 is TGTGCCAGCAGTTTCGGTGGGAAGGCAGATACGCAGTATTTT. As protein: CASSFGGKADTQYF.

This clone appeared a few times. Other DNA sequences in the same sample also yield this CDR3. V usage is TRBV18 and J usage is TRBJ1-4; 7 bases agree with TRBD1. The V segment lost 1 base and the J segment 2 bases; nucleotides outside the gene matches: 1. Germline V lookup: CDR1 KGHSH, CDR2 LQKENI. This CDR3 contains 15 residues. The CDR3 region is CASSPQTGTNEKLFF. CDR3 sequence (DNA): TGTGCCAGCTCACCACAGACAGGGACTAATGAAAAACTGTTTTTT.

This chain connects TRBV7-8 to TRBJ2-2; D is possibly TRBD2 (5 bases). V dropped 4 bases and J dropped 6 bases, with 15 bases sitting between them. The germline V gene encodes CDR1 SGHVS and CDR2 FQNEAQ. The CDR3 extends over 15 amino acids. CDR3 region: CASSSTPRRSGELFF. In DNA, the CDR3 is TGTGCCAGCAGCTCTACACCTCGGAGGTCCGGGGAGCTGTTTTTT.

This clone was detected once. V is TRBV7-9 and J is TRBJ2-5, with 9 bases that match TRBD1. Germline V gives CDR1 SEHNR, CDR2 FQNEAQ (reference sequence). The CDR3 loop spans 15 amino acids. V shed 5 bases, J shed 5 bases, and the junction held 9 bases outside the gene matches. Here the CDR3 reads CASSPPQGAGETQYF. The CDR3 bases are TGTGCCAGCAGCCCTCCACAGGGGGCAGGGGAGACCCAGTACTTC.

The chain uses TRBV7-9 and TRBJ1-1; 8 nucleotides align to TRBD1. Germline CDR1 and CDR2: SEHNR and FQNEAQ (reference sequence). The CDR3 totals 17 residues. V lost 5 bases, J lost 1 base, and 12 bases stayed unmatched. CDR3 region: CASSTTTGEHGNTEAFF. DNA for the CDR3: TGTGCCAGCAGCACCACGACAGGGGAGCATGGGAACACTGAAGCTTTCTTT.

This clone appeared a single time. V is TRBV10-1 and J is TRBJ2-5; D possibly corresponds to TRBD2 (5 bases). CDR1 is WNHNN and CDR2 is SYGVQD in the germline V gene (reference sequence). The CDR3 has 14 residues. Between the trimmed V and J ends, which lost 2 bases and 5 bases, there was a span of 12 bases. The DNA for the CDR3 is TGCGCCAGCAGTGAGGCCGGACTGGGGGAGACCCAGTACTTC. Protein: CASSEAGLGETQYF.

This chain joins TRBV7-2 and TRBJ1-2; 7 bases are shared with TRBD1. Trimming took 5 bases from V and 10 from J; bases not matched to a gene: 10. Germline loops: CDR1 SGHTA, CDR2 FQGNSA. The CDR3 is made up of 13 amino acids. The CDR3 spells CASSQDRVFDYTF. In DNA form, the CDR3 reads TGTGCCAGCAGCCAAGACAGGGTTTTCGACTACACCTTC.